This T cell receptor (beta chain) was profiled in a study of T cell repertoires in cytomegalovirus infection. Study at large: HLA-B-restricted CMV epitopes that are well studied, plus recently identified HLA-C-restricted ones, were used by the study. From public TCR beta signatures came an indication of both CMV infection and matching HLA type. Whole-study findings and limits: Carriers of CMV plus the relevant HLA were identified by cumulative public TCR beta family frequency.

Turning to this clonotype: Its cognate antigen is unknown.

Germline V gene lookup returns CDR1 SGHVT and CDR2 SQSDAQ. This CDR3 region has 14 residues. V lost 3 bases and J lost 5, with 13 bases in between. TCRdb re-called the reads with MiXCR, one entry per CDR3 protein. The sample has 800,000 to 950,000 distinct CDR3 sequences, 32% seen once. The source is a human donor in good health (CMV status not recorded). Some clones in this sample may be carry-over from other donors' samples. The chain employs TRBV7-4 and TRBJ2-5; D possibly corresponds to TRBD2 (6 bases). Here the sequenced sample was cultured CD8+ T cells from PBMCs, taken from culture after CMV antigen stimulation. CDR3 in DNA: TGTGCCAGCAGCTTCCCCTTGGGGAGGGAGACCCAGTACTTC. Protein: CASSFPLGRETQYF.